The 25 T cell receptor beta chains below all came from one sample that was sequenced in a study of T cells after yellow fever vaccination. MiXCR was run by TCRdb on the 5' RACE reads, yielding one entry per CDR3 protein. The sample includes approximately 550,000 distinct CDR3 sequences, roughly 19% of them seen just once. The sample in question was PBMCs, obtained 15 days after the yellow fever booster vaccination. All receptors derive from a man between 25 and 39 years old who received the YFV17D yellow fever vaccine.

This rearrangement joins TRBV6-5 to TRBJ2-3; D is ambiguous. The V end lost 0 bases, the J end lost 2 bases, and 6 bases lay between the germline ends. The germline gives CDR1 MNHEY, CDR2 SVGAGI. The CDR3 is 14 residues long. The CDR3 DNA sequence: TGTGCCAGCAGTTACTCGGCTGCCACAGATACGCAGTATTTT. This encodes CASSYSAATDTQYF.

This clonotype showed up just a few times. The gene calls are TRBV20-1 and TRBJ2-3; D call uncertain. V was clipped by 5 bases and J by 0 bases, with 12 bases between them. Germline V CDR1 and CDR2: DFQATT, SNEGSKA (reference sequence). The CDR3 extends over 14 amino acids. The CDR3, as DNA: TGCAGTGCTCCAACCCGCCGCAGCACAGATACGCAGTATTTT. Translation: CSAPTRRSTDTQYF.

The CDR3 sequence: CASSTAAQNIQYF. The CDR3 DNA is TGTGCCAGCAGCACGGCCGCCCAAAACATTCAGTACTTC. The J gene is TRBJ2-4, the V gene TRBV9; D unclear. Trimming stripped 4 bases from V and 5 bases from J, with 10 bases between. CDR1 SGDLS and CDR2 YYNGEE come from the germline V gene. This CDR3 spans 13 amino acids.

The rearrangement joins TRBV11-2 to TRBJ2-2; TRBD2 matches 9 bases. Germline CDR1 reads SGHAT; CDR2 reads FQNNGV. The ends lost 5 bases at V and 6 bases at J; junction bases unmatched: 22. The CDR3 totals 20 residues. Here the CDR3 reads CASSQTTPDWKREVAGELFF. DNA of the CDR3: TGTGCCAGCAGCCAGACCACACCCGATTGGAAGCGGGAGGTAGCCGGGGAGCTGTTTTTT.

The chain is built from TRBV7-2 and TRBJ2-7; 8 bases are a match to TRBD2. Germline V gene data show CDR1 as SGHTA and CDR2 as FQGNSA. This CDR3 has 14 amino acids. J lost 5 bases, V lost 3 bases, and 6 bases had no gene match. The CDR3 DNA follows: TGTGCCAGCAGCTTGCGGGAGGTAAACCACGAGCAGTACTTC. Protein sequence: CASSLREVNHEQYF.

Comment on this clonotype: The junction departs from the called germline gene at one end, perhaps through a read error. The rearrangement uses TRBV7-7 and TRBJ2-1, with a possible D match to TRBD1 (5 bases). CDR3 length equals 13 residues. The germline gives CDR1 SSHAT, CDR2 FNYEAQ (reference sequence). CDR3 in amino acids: CASSLAPTGSLFF. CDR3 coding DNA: TGTGCTAGCAGCTTAGCACCTACAGGTAGTTTGTTCTTC.

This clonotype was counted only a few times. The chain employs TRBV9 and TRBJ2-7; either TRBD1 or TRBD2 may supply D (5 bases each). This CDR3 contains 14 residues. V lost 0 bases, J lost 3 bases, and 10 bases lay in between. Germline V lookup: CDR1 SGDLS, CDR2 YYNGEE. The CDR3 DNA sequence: TGTGCCAGCAGCGTAGAAGGGACGTACTACGAGCAGTACTTC. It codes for CASSVEGTYYEQYF.

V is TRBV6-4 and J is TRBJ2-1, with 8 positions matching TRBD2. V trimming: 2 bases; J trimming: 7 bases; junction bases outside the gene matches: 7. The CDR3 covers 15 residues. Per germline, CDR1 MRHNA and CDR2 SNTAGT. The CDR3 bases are TGTGCCAGCAGTGACAAAGCGGGAGTCTTTAATGAGCAGTTCTTC. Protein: CASSDKAGVFNEQFF.

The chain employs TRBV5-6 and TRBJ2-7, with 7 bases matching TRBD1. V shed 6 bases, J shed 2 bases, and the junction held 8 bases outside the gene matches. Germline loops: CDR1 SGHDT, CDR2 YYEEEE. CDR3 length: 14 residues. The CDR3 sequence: CASNKQGNTYEQYF. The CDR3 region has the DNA TGTGCCAGCAACAAACAGGGGAACACCTACGAGCAGTACTTC. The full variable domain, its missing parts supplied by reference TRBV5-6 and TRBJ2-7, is DAGVTQSPTHLIKTRGQQVTLRCSPKSGHDTVSWYQQALGQGPQFIFQYYEEEERQRGNFPDRFSGHQFPNYSSELNVNALLLGDSALYLCASNKQGNTYEQYFGPGTRLTVT.

CDR3 sequence: CASSQDRPSYNEQFF. Here the CDR3 DNA reads TGCGCCAGCAGCCAAGACAGGCCTTCCTACAATGAGCAGTTCTTC. The rearrangement joins TRBV4-3 to TRBJ2-1; D remains unclear. Germline CDR1 LGHNA, CDR2 YSLEER. The ends were cut back, 0 bases at V and 1 base at J, with 7 bases in the middle. This CDR3 contains 15 residues.

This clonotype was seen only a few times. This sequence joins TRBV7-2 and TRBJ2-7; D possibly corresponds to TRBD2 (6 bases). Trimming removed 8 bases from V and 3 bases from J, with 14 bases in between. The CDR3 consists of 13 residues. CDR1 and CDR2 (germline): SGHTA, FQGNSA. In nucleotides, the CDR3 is TGTGCCAGCCGCCGTAGCGGAGACTACGAGCAGTACTTC. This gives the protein CASRRSGDYEQYF.

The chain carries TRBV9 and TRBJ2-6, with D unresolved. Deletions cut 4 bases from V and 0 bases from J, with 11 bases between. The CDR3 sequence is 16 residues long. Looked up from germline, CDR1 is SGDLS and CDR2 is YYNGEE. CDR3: CASSYAGDSGANVLTF. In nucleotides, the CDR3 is TGTGCCAGCAGCTATGCAGGCGACTCTGGGGCCAACGTCCTGACTTTC.

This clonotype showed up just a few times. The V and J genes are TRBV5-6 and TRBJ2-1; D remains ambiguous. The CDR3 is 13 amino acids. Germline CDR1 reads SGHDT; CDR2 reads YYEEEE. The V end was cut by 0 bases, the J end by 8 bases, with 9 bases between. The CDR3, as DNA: TGTGCCAGCAGCTTGGTCTCGCGGTATGAGCAGTTCTTC. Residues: CASSLVSRYEQFF.

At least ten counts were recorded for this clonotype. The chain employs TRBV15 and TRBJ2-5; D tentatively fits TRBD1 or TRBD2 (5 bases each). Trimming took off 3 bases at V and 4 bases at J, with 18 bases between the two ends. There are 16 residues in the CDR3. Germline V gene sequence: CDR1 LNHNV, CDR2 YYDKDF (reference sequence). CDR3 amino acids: CATSSPGSPRGETQYF. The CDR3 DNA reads TGTGCCACCAGCAGTCCCGGCTCCCCGAGGGGAGAGACCCAGTACTTC. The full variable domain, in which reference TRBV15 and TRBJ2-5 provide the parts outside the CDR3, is DAMVIQNPRYQVTQFGKPVTLSCSQTLNHNVMYWYQQKSSQAPKLLFHYYDKDFNNEADTPDNFQSRRPNTSFCFLDIRSPGLGDTAMYLCATSSPGSPRGETQYFGPGTRLLVL.

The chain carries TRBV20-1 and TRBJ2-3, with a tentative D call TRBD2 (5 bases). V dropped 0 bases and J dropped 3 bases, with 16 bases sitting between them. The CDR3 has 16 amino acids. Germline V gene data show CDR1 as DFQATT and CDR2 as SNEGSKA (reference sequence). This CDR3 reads CSARDQVGVGTDTQYF. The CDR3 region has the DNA TGCAGTGCTAGAGATCAGGTCGGGGTTGGGACAGATACGCAGTATTTT.

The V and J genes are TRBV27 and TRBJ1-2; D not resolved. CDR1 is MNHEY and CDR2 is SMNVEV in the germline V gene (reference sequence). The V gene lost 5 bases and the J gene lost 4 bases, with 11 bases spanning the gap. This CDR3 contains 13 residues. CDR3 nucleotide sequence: TGTGCCAGCAGTCACGGGCCCAGCTATGGCTACACCTTC. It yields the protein CASSHGPSYGYTF.

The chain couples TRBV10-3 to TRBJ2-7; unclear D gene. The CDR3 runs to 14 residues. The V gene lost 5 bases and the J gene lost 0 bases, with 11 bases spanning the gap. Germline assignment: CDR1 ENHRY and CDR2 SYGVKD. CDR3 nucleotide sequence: TGTGCCATCAGTTTTGAGCGCAGCTCCTACGAGCAGTACTTC. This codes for CAISFERSSYEQYF.

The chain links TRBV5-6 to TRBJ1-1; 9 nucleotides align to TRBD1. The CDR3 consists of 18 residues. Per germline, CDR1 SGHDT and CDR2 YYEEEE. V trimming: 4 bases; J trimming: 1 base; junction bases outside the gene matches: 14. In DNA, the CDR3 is TGTGCCAGCAGCCGCCCGGGACAGGGAGGGGAGGGGAACACTGAAGCTTTCTTT. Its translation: CASSRPGQGGEGNTEAFF.

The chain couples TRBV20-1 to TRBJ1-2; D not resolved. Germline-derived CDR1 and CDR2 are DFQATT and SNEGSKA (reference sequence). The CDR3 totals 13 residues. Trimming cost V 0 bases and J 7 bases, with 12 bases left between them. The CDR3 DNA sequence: TGCAGTGCTAGAGATGGTCGGCAATCTGGCTACACCTTC. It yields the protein CSARDGRQSGYTF.

CDR3 coding DNA: TGTGCCAGCAGCCTAGCGGACAGGGTCGAGCAGTACTTC. It translates to CASSLADRVEQYF. V gene TRBV12-3 or TRBV12-4 combines with J gene TRBJ2-7, with D possibly TRBD1 on 8 matching bases. The V gene lost 6 bases and the J gene lost 6 bases, with 15 bases spanning the gap. The CDR3 has 13 residues.

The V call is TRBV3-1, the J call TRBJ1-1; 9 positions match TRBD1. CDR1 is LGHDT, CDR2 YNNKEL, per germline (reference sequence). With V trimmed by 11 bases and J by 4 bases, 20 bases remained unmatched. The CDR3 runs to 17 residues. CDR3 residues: CASTQDRYRGPSTEAFF. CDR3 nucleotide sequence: TGTGCCTCCACCCAAGATCGGTACAGGGGGCCTAGCACTGAAGCTTTCTTT. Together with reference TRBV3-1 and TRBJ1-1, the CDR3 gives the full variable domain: DTAVSQTPKYLVTQMGNDKSIKCEQNLGHDTMYWYKQDSKKFLKIMFSYNNKELIINETVPNRFSPKSPDKAHLNLHINSLELGDSAVYFCASTQDRYRGPSTEAFFGQGTRLTVV.

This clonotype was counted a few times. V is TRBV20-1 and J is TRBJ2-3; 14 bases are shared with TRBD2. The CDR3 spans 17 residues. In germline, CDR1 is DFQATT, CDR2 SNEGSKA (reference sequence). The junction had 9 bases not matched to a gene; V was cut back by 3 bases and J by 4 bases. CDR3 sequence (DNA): TGCAGTGCTAGGACTAGCGGGAGGGCCCATTCTGCAGATACGCAGTATTTT. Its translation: CSARTSGRAHSADTQYF.

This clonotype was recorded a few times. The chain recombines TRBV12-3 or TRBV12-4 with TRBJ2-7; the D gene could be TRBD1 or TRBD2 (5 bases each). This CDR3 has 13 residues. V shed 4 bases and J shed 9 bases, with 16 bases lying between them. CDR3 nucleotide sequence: TGTGCCAGCAGTTGGGACGGGGCATTAGGGCAGTACTTC. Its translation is CASSWDGALGQYF.

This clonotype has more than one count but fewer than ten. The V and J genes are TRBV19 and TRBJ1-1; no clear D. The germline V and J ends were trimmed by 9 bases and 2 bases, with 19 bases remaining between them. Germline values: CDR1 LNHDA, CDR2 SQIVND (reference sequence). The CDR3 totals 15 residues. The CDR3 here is CASRSRLDVNTEAFF. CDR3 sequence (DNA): TGTGCCAGCCGCTCCCGGTTAGACGTCAACACTGAAGCTTTCTTT.

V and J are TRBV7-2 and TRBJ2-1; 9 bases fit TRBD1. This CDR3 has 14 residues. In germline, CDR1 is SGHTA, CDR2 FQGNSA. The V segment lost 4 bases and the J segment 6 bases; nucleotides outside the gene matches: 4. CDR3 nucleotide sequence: TGTGCCAGCAGCTCAGGACAGGGGTTCAATGAGCAGTTCTTC. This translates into CASSSGQGFNEQFF.